The following is a T cell receptor (beta chain) sequence with its context. The ends were cut back, 4 bases at V and 6 bases at J, with 20 bases in the middle. There are 16 residues in the CDR3. Germline V lookup: CDR1 SGDLS, CDR2 YYNGEE. This sample is drawn from a study of blood T cell repertoires in COVID-19. Study context: There were acute and convalescent COVID-19 samples, and they came from the United States, Italy and Spain. The analysed material was cDNA or gDNA that came from T cells, B-cell-depleted T cells, or PBMCs.

How the authors handled the data: Estimates of nucleated cell counts were drawn from the amplification of reference gene primers. The data were produced by immunoSEQ multiplex PCR, yet TCRdb's version contains in-frame clones alone and is incomplete. The V and J calls and clone size are taken from that table; D and trimming were inferred from the DNA. The profile shows some 100,000 clones, about 89% of them singletons. This TCR came from a human donor with active COVID-19. The donor label of this sample is uncertain. The chain couples TRBV9 to TRBJ1-5; perhaps TRBD1 as D (5 bases). Sequenced sample: peripheral blood. CDR3 in amino acids: CASSRGEGTPPQPQHF. CDR3 sequence (DNA): TGTGCCAGCAGCCGGGGGGAGGGGACCCCCCCTCAGCCCCAGCATTTT. The full variable domain, in which reference TRBV9 and TRBJ1-5 provide the parts outside the CDR3, is DSGVTQTPKHLITATGQRVTLRCSPRSGDLSVYWYQQSLDQGLQFLIQYYNGEERAKGNILERFSAQQFPDLHSELNLSSLELGDSALYFCASSRGEGTPPQPQHFGDGTRLSIL.